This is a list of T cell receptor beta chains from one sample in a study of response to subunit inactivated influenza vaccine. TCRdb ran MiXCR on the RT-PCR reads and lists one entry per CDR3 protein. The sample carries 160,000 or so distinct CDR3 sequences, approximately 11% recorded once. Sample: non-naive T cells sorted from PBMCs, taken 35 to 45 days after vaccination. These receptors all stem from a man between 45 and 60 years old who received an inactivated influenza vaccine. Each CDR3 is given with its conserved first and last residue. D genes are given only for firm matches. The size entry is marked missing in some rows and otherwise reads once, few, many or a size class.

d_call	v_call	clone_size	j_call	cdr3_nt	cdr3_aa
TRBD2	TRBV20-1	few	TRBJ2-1	TGCAGTGCCCTGCCCACTAGCGGCGCTAGCTCCTACAATGAGCAGTTCTTC	CSALPTSGASSYNEQFF
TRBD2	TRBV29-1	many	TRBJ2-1	TGCAGCTGCCTGCGGGAGGGCCCCGGTGAGCAGTTCTTC	CSCLREGPGEQFF
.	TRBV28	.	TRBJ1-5	TGTGCCAGCAGCACGGTCCCCCTTTTTCGCAATCAGCCCCAGCATTTT	CASSTVPLFRNQPQHF
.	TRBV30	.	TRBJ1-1	TGTGCCTGCAGAAGCGGCCCACTGGCTTTCTTT	CACRSGPLAFF
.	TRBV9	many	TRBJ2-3	TGTGCCAGCAGCCCTACCGGGGGGCTGGAAACAGATACGCAGTATTTT	CASSPTGGLETDTQYF
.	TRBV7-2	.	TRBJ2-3	TGTGCCAGCAGCTTATGGGGCGGTAAGGCCGGCGATACGCAGTATTTT	CASSLWGGKAGDTQYF
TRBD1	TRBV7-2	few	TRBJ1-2	TGTGCCAGCAGCTTAGAAGGGGGGACAGGAGGTGGCTACACCTTC	CASSLEGGTGGGYTF
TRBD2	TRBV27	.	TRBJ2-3	TGTGCCAGCAGTTTATCGCCGACTTGGGGGAGGGTTGATACGCAGTATTTT	CASSLSPTWGRVDTQYF
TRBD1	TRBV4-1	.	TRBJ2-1	TGCGCCAGCAGCCCGGACAGGGGTGGTGAGCAGTTCTTC	CASSPDRGGEQFF
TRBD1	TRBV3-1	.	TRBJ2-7	TGTGCCAGCAGCCAAGCTAGGGGGCGATCCTACGAGCAGTACTTC	CASSQARGRSYEQYF
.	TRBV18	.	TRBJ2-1	TGTGCCAGCTCACGACCGCCCTTGAGCTCCTACAATGAGCAGTTCTTC	CASSRPPLSSYNEQFF
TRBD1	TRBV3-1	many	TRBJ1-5	TGTGCCAGCAGCCAGGATGGGACAGGGCGTCAGCCCCAGCATTTT	CASSQDGTGRQPQHF
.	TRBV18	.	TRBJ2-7	TGTGCCAGCTCCCGTCAGACCGGGACACCCTACGAGCAGTACTTC	CASSRQTGTPYEQYF
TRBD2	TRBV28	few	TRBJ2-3	TGTGCCAGCAGTCTCGCCCGGACTAGCGGGAGACGCACAGATACGCAGTATTTT	CASSLARTSGRRTDTQYF
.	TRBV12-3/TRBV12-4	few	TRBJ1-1	TGTGCCAGCAGTTTGGGCAGGGTGAGCACTGAAGCTTTCTTT	CASSLGRVSTEAFF
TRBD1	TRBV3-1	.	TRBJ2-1	TGTGCCAGCAGCCCTGAGCCAGGGGGTCACGATGAGCAGTTCTTC	CASSPEPGGHDEQFF
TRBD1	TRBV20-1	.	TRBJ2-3	TGCAGTGGGACGGGACAGGGGTCTACAGATACGCAGTATTTT	CSGTGQGSTDTQYF
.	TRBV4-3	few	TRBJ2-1	TGCGCCAGCAGCCAAGATCTCTTATACAATGAGCAGTTCTTC	CASSQDLLYNEQFF
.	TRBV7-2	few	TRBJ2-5	TGTGCCAGCAGCTTAGGGCCCCGTCGAGAGACCCAGTACTTC	CASSLGPRRETQYF
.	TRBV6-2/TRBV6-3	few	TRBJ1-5	TGTGCCAGCAGTTACATGGGGTCGGGGGATCAGCCCCAGCATTTT	CASSYMGSGDQPQHF
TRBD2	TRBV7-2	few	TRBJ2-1	TGTGCCAGCAACTCGGGGGGGCAAGATGAGCAGTTCTTC	CASNSGGQDEQFF
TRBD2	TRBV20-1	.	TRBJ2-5	TGCAGTGCCCCCCGGATAGCGGGAGGGTTAGAGACCCAGTACTTC	CSAPRIAGGLETQYF
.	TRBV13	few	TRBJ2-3	TGTGCCAGCAGCCAAAACCTAGACGGAGATACGCAGTATTTT	CASSQNLDGDTQYF
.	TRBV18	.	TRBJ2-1	TGTGCCAGCTCATCACTCCAGGGACCCTCAATCTACAATGAGCAGTTCTTC	CASSSLQGPSIYNEQFF
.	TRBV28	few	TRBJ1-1	TGTGCCAGCAGTTTCCTTGGACAGTTGAACACTGAAGCTTTCTTT	CASSFLGQLNTEAFF
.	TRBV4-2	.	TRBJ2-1	TGTGCCAGCAGCCAAGAAGAGCGGCTAAGCTCCTACAATGAGCAGTTCTTC	CASSQEERLSSYNEQFF
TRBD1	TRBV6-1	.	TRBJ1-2	TGTGCCAGCAGTGAAATATACAGGGGAGACTATGGCTACACCTTC	CASSEIYRGDYGYTF